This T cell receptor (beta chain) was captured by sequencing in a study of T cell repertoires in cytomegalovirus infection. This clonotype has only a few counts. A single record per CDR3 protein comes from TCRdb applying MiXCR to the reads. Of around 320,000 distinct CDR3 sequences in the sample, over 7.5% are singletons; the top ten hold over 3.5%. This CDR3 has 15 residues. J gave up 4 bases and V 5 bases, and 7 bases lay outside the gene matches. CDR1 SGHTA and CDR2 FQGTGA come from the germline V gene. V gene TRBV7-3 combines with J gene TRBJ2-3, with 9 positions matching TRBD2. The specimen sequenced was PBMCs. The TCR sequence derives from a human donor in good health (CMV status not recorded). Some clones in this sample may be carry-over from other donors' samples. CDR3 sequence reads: CASSPLAGAADTQYF. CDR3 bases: TGTGCCAGCAGCCCCTTAGCGGGGGCGGCAGATACGCAGTATTTT.